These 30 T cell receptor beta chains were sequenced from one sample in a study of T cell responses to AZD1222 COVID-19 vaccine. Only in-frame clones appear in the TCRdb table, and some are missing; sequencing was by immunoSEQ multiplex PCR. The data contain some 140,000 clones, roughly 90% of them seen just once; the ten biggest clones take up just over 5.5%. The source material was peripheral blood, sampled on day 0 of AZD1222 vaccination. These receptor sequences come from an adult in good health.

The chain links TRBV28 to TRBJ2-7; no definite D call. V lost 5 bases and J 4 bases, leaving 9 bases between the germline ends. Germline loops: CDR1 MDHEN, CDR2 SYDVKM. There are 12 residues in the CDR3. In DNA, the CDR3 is TGTGCCAGCAGTCTGGCGGATTACGAGCAGTACTTC. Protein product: CASSLADYEQYF.

The CDR3 coding sequence is TGTGCCAGCGCCCTCGACAGGGATACTGAAGCTTTCTTT. It codes for CASALDRDTEAFF. The J gene is TRBJ1-1, the V gene TRBV2; 7 bases agree with TRBD1. The CDR3 has 13 amino acids. The V and J ends lost 8 bases and 5 bases, in that order; junction bases with no gene match: 8. Per germline, CDR1 SNHLY and CDR2 FYNNEI.

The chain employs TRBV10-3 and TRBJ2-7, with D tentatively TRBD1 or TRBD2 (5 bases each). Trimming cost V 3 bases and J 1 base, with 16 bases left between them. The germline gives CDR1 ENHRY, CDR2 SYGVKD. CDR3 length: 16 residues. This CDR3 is CAISDQGRRKSYEQYF. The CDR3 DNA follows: TGTGCCATCAGTGACCAGGGACGGCGGAAATCCTACGAGCAGTACTTC.

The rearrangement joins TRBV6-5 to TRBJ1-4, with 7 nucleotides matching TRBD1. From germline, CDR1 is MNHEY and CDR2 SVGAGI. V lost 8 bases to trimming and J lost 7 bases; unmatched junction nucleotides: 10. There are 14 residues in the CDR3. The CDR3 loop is CASRFQGGPEKLFF. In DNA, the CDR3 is TGTGCCAGCCGGTTCCAGGGGGGCCCTGAAAAACTGTTTTTT.

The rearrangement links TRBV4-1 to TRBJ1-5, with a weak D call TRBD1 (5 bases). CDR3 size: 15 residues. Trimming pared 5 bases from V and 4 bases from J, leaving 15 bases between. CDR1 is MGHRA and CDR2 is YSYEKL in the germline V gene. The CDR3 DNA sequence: TGCGCCAGCAGCACGAGGGGCACTTTAAATCAGCCCCAGCATTTT. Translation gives CASSTRGTLNQPQHF.

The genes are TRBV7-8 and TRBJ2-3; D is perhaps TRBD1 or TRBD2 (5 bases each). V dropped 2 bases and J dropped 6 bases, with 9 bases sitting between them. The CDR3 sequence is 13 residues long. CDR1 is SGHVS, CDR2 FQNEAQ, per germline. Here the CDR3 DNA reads TGTGCCAGCAGCTTAACGGGGCCGGATACGCAGTATTTT. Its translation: CASSLTGPDTQYF.

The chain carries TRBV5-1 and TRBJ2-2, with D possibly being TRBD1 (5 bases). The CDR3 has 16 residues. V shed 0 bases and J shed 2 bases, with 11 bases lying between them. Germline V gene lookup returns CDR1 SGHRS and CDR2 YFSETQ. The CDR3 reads CASSLGVTGNTGELFF. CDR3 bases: TGCGCCAGCAGCTTGGGTGTCACAGGAAACACCGGGGAGCTGTTTTTT.

Here the CDR3 reads CSVEEGGWGTEAFF. CDR3 sequence (DNA): TGCAGCGTTGAAGAAGGGGGATGGGGCACTGAAGCTTTCTTT. The chain has TRBV29-1 and TRBJ1-1; D possibly corresponds to TRBD1 (6 bases). V dropped 0 bases and J dropped 4 bases, with 12 bases sitting between them. This CDR3 is 14 amino acids long. Germline-derived CDR1 and CDR2 are SQVTM and ANQGSEA. The full variable domain, its missing parts supplied by reference TRBV29-1 and TRBJ1-1, is SAVISQKPSRDICQRGTSLTIQCQVDSQVTMMFWYRQQPGQSLTLIATANQGSEATYESGFVIDKFPISRPNLTFSTLTVSNMSPEDSSIYLCSVEEGGWGTEAFFGQGTRLTVV.

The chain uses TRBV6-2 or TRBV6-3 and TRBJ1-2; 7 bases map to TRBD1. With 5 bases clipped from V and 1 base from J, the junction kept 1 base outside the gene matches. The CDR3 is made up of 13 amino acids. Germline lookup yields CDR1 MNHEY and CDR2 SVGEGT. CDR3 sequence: CASSRDSNYGYTF. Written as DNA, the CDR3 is TGTGCCAGCAGTCGGGACAGTAACTATGGCTACACCTTC.

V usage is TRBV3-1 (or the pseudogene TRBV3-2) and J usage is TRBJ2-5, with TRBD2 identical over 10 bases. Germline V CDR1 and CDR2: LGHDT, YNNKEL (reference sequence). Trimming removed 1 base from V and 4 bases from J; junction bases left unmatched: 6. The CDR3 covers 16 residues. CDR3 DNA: TGTGCCAGCAGCCAAGGTGCTAGCGGGAGCTCAGAGACCCAGTACTTC. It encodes CASSQGASGSSETQYF.

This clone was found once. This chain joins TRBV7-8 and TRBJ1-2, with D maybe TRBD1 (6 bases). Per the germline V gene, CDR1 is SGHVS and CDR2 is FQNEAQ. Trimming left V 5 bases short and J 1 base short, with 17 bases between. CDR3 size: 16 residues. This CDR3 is CASSPNTRGVNYGYTF. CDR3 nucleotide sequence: TGTGCCAGCAGCCCGAACACGAGGGGGGTTAACTATGGCTACACCTTC.

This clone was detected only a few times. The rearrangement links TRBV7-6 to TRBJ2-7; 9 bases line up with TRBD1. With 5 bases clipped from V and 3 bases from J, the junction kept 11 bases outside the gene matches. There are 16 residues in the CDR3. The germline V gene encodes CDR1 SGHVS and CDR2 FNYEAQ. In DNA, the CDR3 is TGTGCCAGCAGCCGGCTGTCGACAGGGGGGAGCTACGAGCAGTACTTC. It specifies CASSRLSTGGSYEQYF.

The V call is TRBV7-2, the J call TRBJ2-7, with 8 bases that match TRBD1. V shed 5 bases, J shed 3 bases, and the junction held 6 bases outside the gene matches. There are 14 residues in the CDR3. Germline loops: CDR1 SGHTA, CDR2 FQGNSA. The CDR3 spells CASSPGTGHYEQYF. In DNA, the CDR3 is TGTGCCAGCAGCCCCGGGACAGGCCACTACGAGCAGTACTTC.

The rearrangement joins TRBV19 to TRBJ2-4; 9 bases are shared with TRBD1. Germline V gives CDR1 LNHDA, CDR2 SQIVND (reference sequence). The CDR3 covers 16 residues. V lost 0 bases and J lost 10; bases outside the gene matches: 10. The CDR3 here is CASSIDTGGKFGIQYF. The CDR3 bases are TGTGCCAGTAGTATAGATACAGGGGGCAAGTTCGGAATTCAGTACTTC.

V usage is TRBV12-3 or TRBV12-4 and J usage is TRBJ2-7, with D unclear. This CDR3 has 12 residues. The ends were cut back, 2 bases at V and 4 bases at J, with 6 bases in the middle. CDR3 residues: CASSLTRYEQYF. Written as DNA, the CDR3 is TGTGCCAGCAGTTTAACTCGATACGAGCAGTACTTC.

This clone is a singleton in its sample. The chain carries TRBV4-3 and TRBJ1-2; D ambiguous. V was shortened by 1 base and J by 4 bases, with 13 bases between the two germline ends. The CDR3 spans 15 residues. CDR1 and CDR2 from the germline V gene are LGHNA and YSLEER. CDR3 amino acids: CASSQGRAVGYGYTF. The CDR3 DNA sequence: TGCGCCAGCAGCCAAGGCCGGGCAGTCGGCTATGGCTACACCTTC.

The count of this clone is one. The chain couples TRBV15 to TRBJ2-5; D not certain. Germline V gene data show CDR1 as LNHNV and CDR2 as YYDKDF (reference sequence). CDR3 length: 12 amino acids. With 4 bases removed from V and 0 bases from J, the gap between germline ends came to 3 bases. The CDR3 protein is CATSINQETQYF. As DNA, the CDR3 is TGTGCCACCAGCATAAACCAAGAGACCCAGTACTTC. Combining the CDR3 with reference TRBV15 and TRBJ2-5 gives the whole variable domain DAMVIQNPRYQVTQFGKPVTLSCSQTLNHNVMYWYQQKSSQAPKLLFHYYDKDFNNEADTPDNFQSRRPNTSFCFLDIRSPGLGDTAMYLCATSINQETQYFGPGTRLLVL.

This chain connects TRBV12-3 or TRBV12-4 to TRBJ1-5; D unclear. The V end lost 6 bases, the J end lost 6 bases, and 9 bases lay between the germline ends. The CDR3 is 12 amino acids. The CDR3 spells CASSLVRQPQHF. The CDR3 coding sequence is TGTGCCAGCAGCCTAGTACGTCAGCCCCAGCATTTT.

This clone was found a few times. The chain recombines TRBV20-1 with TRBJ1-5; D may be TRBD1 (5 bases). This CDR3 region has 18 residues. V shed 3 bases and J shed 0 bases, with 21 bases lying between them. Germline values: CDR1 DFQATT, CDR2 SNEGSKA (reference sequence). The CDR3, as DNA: TGCAGTGCTAGTCCGGGCAGGGATGTGGGGTATAGCAATCAGCCCCAGCATTTT. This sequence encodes CSASPGRDVGYSNQPQHF.

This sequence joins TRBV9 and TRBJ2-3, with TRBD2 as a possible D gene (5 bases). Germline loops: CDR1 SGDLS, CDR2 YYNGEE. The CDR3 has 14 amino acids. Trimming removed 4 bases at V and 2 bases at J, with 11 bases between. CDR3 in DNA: TGTGCCAGCAGCCCCGTAGCGAACACAGATACGCAGTATTTT. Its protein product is CASSPVANTDTQYF.

The CDR3: CASSQALGEQFF. The CDR3 DNA sequence: TGCGCCAGCAGCCAAGCATTAGGGGAGCAGTTCTTC. The chain is built from TRBV4-1 and TRBJ2-1; D is unclear. Per the germline V gene, CDR1 is MGHRA and CDR2 is YSYEKL. The CDR3 sequence is 12 residues long. Trimming removed 1 base at V and 10 bases at J, with 8 bases between.

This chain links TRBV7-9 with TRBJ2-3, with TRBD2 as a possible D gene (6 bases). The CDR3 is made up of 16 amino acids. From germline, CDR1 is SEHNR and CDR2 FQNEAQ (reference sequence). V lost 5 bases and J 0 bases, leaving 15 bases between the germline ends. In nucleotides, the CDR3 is TGTGCCAGCAGCCAGACCCTGGGGGGTAGCACAGATACGCAGTATTTT. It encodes CASSQTLGGSTDTQYF. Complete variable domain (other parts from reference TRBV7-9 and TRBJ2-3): DTGVSQNPRHKITKRGQNVTFRCDPISEHNRLYWYRQTLGQGPEFLTYFQNEAQLEKSRLLSDRFSAERPKGSFSTLEIQRTEQGDSAMYLCASSQTLGGSTDTQYFGPGTRLTVL.

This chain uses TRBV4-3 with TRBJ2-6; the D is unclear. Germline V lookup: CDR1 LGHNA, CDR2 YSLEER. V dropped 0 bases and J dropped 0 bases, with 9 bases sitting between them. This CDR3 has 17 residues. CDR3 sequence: CASSQDGSGSGANVLTF. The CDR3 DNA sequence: TGCGCCAGCAGCCAAGATGGGTCGGGCTCTGGGGCCAACGTCCTGACTTTC.

The CDR3 DNA follows: TGTGCCAGCAGTTACCTGTCAGGGCCCGAGCAGTACTTC. Translated: CASSYLSGPEQYF. The genes are TRBV6-2 or TRBV6-3 and TRBJ2-7, with D possibly being TRBD1 (5 bases). V lost 2 bases and J lost 6, with 11 bases in between. CDR3 size: 13 residues. From germline, CDR1 is MNHEY and CDR2 SVGEGT.

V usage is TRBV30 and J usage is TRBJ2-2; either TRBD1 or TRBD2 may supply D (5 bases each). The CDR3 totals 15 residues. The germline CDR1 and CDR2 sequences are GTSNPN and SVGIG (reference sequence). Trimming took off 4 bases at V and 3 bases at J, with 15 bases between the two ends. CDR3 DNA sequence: TGTGCCTGGAAAAGTGGGGGAAGAGACACCGGGGAGCTGTTTTTT. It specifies CAWKSGGRDTGELFF.

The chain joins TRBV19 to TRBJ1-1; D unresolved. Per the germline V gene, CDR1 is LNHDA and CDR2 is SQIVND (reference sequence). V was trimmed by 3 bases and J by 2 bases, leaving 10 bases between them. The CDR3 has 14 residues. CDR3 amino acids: CASSIARRNTEAFF. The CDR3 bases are TGTGCCAGTAGTATCGCCAGGAGAAACACTGAAGCTTTCTTT.

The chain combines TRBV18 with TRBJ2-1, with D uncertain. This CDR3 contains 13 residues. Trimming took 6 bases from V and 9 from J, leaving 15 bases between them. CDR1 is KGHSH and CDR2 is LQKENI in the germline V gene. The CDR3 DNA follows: TGTGCCAGCTCCGAGGACCCCAAACTTGAGCAGTTCTTC. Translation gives CASSEDPKLEQFF.

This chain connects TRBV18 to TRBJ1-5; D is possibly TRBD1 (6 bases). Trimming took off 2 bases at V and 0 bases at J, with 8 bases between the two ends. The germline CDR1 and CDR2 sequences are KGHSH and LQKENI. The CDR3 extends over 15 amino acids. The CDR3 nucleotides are TGTGCCAGCTCACCAAGGGGGTATAGCAATCAGCCCCAGCATTTT. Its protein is CASSPRGYSNQPQHF.

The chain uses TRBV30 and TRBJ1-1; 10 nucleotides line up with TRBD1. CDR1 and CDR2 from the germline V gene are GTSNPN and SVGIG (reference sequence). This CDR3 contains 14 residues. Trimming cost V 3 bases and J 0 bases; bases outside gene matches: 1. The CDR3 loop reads CAWRGTGVNTEAFF. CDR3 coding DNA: TGTGCCTGGAGGGGGACAGGGGTGAACACTGAAGCTTTCTTT.

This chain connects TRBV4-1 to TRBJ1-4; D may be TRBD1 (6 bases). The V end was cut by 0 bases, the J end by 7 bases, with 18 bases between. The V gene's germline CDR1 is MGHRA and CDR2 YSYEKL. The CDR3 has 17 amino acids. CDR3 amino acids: CASSQDLSGGLREKLFF. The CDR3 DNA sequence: TGCGCCAGCAGCCAAGATCTCTCTGGGGGGCTCCGTGAAAAACTGTTTTTT.